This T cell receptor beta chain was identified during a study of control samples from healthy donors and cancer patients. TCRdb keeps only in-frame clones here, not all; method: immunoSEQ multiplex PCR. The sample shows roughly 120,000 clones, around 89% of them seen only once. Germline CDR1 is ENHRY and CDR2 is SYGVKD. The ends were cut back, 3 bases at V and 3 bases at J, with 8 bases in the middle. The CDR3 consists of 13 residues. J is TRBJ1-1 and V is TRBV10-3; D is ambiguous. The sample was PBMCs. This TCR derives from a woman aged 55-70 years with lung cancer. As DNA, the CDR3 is TGTGCCATCAGTGAACGAGAGGACACTGAAGCTTTCTTT. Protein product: CAISEREDTEAFF.